The rows below give T cell receptor beta chains drawn from one sample of a study of early T cells in non-severe SARS-CoV-2 infection. MiXCR, applied by TCRdb to the 5' RACE reads, yields one record per CDR3 protein. The sample has more than 80,000 distinct CDR3 sequences, about 11% seen once. Sequencing was performed on whole blood. These receptors were collected from an adult who was a healthcare worker with PCR-confirmed SARS-CoV-2 infection or an uninfected control (not recorded which). The CDR3 runs from the conserved cysteine through the conserved F or W. The D gene is left open where the match is weak. Clone size appears in some rows only: once, few, many, or a class for an expanded clone.

>TRBV28|NA|many|TRBJ1-1
CASRPLNTEAFF
TGTGCCAGCAGGCCGCTGAACACTGAAGCTTTCTTT
>TRBV12-3/TRBV12-4|NA|NA|TRBJ2-7
CASARDFTYEQYF
TGTGCCAGCGCCCGGGACTTTACTTACGAGCAGTACTTC
>TRBV15|NA|NA|TRBJ1-5
CATRAYNQPQHF
TGTGCCACCCGGGCATACAATCAGCCCCAGCATTTT
>TRBV4-1|NA|few|TRBJ1-1
CASSQDKGDTEAFF
TGCGCCAGCAGCCAAGATAAAGGGGACACTGAAGCTTTCTTT
>TRBV4-1|TRBD1|many|TRBJ1-2
CASAQQGFYGYTF
TGCGCCAGCGCCCAACAGGGGTTCTATGGCTACACCTTC
>TRBV19|NA|few|TRBJ1-1
CASSRPLGGNTEAFF
TGTGCCAGTAGTAGGCCCCTTGGTGGGAACACTGAAGCTTTCTTT
>TRBV7-9|NA|many|TRBJ2-4
CASRRDGPRYIQYF
TGTGCCAGCAGGCGGGACGGGCCACGGTACATTCAGTACTTC
>TRBV6-2/TRBV6-3|NA|NA|TRBJ2-5
CASSYDGGQETQYF
TGTGCCAGCAGTTACGATGGGGGACAAGAGACCCAGTACTTC
>TRBV20-1|NA|NA|TRBJ2-1
CSAKARPGNEQFF
TGCAGTGCTAAGGCTAGACCGGGCAATGAGCAGTTCTTC
>TRBV6-1|NA|NA|TRBJ1-6
CASSAQRVAQDSPLHF
TGTGCCAGCAGTGCCCAAAGGGTTGCCCAGGATTCACCCCTCCACTTT
>TRBV7-2|NA|NA|TRBJ1-2
CASSLQQGYGYTF
TGTGCCAGCAGCTTGCAACAGGGCTATGGCTACACCTTC
>TRBV7-9|NA|few|TRBJ1-2
CASSLWGASLNYGYTF
TGTGCCAGCAGCTTATGGGGGGCCTCCCTCAACTATGGCTACACCTTC
>TRBV5-4|NA|NA|TRBJ2-7
CASSRGEASIYEQYF
TGTGCCAGCAGCCGTGGAGAAGCTTCTATCTACGAGCAGTACTTC
>TRBV7-6|NA|many|TRBJ2-3
CASSLWLDTQYF
TGTGCCAGCAGCTTATGGTTGGATACGCAGTATTTT
>TRBV29-1|TRBD1|NA|TRBJ1-3
CSVGRQGTAGNTIYF
TGCAGCGTTGGTAGACAGGGGACAGCTGGAAACACCATATATTTT
>TRBV6-5|TRBD1|few|TRBJ1-1
CASSSSGQGTSEAFF
TGTGCCAGCAGTTCCTCGGGACAGGGGACGTCTGAAGCTTTCTTT
>TRBV12-3/TRBV12-4|NA|few|TRBJ1-2
CASSPSTGGYGYTF
TGTGCCAGCAGTCCCTCTACCGGGGGCTATGGCTACACCTTC
>TRBV4-2|TRBD1|many|TRBJ1-2
CASSPVGQGNYGYTF
TGTGCCAGCAGCCCTGTGGGACAGGGGAACTATGGCTACACCTTC
>TRBV28|NA|few|TRBJ2-3
CASSPSDSVSTDTQYF
TGTGCCAGCAGTCCCTCAGACTCCGTGAGCACAGATACGCAGTATTTT
>TRBV12-3/TRBV12-4|TRBD1|many|TRBJ1-3
CASSPTGENTIYF
TGTGCCAGCAGTCCGACAGGGGAAAACACCATATATTTT
>TRBV29-1|NA|NA|TRBJ1-1
CSVETQMNTEAFF
TGCAGCGTGGAGACACAGATGAACACTGAAGCTTTCTTT
>TRBV27|TRBD1|many|TRBJ2-4
CACRDRESIQYF
TGTGCCTGCCGGGACAGGGAGTCCATTCAGTACTTC
>TRBV6-1|NA|many|TRBJ1-5
CASSGQASNQPQHF
TGTGCCAGCAGTGGACAGGCTAGCAATCAGCCCCAGCATTTT
>TRBV10-1|TRBD2|NA|TRBJ2-1
CASSGGPGTSGGPYNEQFF
TGCGCCAGCAGTGGGGGACCCGGGACTAGCGGGGGCCCCTACAATGAGCAGTTCTTC
>TRBV2|NA|NA|TRBJ2-1
CASSPELYNEQFF
TGTGCCAGCAGCCCCGAACTCTACAATGAGCAGTTCTTC
>TRBV20-1|TRBD2|few|TRBJ2-7
CSVSGDMSYEQYF
TGCAGCGTTAGCGGGGACATGTCCTACGAGCAGTACTTC
>TRBV11-2|NA|many|TRBJ2-5
CASSPGVVETQYF
TGTGCCAGCAGCCCAGGGGTCGTAGAGACCCAGTACTTC
>TRBV6-1|NA|NA|TRBJ1-1
CASRQAGGNRVTEAFF
TGTGCCAGCCGTCAGGCTGGAGGAAATCGGGTAACTGAAGCTTTCTTT
>TRBV6-6|TRBD1|NA|TRBJ2-4
CASRPPGQNLAKNIQYF
TGTGCCAGCAGGCCACCGGGACAGAATCTAGCCAAAAACATTCAGTACTTC
>TRBV30|NA|many|TRBJ1-1
CAWTDIGGTEAFF
TGTGCCTGGACGGACATAGGGGGGACTGAAGCTTTCTTT
>TRBV20-1|NA|few|TRBJ1-2
CSASRVANYGYTF
TGCAGTGCCAGCAGGGTAGCGAACTATGGCTACACCTTC
>TRBV20-1|NA|many|TRBJ2-7
CSATRTVDSYEQYF
TGCAGTGCTACAAGGACGGTGGACTCCTACGAGCAGTACTTC
>TRBV6-1|TRBD2|NA|TRBJ2-1
CASSAPSVAGSSYNEQFF
TGTGCCAGCAGTGCTCCTTCGGTAGCGGGAAGCTCCTACAATGAGCAGTTCTTC
>TRBV19|NA|NA|TRBJ2-5
CASSMTILETQYF
TGTGCCAGTAGTATGACCATCTTGGAGACCCAGTACTTC
>TRBV6-2/TRBV6-3|NA|NA|TRBJ2-1
CASSLVASSYNEQFF
TGTGCCAGCAGCCTAGTGGCTAGCTCCTACAATGAGCAGTTCTTC
>TRBV6-5|NA|few|TRBJ1-2
CASSFGVGDYGYTF
TGTGCCAGCAGTTTTGGGGTCGGGGACTATGGCTACACCTTC